This is a list of T cell receptor beta chains from one sample in a study of T cell responses to AZD1222 COVID-19 vaccine. TCRdb's table, derived via immunoSEQ multiplex PCR, lists solely in-frame clones and lacks some. The sample lists approximately 70,000 clones; roughly 91% were seen once. Sequenced here: peripheral blood, sampled 28 days after the second dose of the MenACWY control vaccine. These receptors came from an adult who received the MenACWY meningococcal vaccine as a control. CDR3s include the opening cysteine and the closing phenylalanine or tryptophan.

v_call	j_call	cdr3_aa
TRBV7-2	TRBJ1-5	CASSSTGLSNQPQHF
TRBV6-5	TRBJ1-4	CASSYQIWLFF
TRBV28	TRBJ1-3	CASSLRVRGNTIYF
TRBV3-1/TRBV3-2	TRBJ2-3	CGTSGTDTQYF
TRBV28	TRBJ2-7	CASRQGSSYEQYF
TRBV11-2	TRBJ2-1	CASSSLADEQFF
TRBV7-8	TRBJ1-4	CASSPESEKLFF
TRBV7-9	TRBJ2-4	CASSGSVRDLAKNIQYF
TRBV7-2	TRBJ2-7	CASSLKVGSSGSYEQYF
TRBV28	TRBJ1-2	CASSSMTGGGYGYTF
TRBV11-1	TRBJ2-7	CASSLEAARSYEQYF
TRBV6-2/TRBV6-3	TRBJ2-7	CASSYSGGIDEQYF
TRBV6-4	TRBJ1-5	CASSDSADRAQPQHF
TRBV7-2	TRBJ1-5	CASSLGGTKYSNQPQHF
TRBV7-9	TRBJ1-4	CASSLGQIATNEKLFF
TRBV28	TRBJ1-1	CASSIVGDTEAFF
TRBV7-2	TRBJ1-2	CASSPGQGVGYTF
TRBV28	TRBJ1-2	CASSFGRGNYGYTF
TRBV10-3	TRBJ1-3	CAISESLGQGYVAIYF
TRBV5-1	TRBJ1-1	CASSLEGTGVTEAFF
TRBV6-2/TRBV6-3	TRBJ1-1	CASSYLRVEAEAFF
TRBV2	TRBJ1-4	CASSEGQGVEKLFF
TRBV5-1	TRBJ2-7	CASSRQEPYEQYF
TRBV6-5	TRBJ2-5	CASTSAQETQYF
TRBV28	TRBJ1-2	CASRDRGGVRYGYTF
TRBV5-4	TRBJ2-5	CASSFGPGGGSQETQYF
TRBV29-1	TRBJ1-1	CRGSPTGIHTEAFF
TRBV3-1/TRBV3-2	TRBJ1-6	CASSQVGQQDNSPLHF
TRBV7-2	TRBJ2-5	CASNLAGTDQETQYF
TRBV29-1	TRBJ1-1	CSVAGTVNTEAFF
TRBV7-2	TRBJ2-1	CASSQRTVNEQFF
TRBV10-2	TRBJ1-1	CASRWDTGTEAFF
TRBV3-1/TRBV3-2	TRBJ1-4	CASSPTGDKLFF
TRBV6-5	TRBJ1-2	CASTTGSYGYTF
TRBV6-1	TRBJ2-5	CASTKPQGGGETQYF
TRBV7-9	TRBJ1-1	CASSLDGLGAFF
TRBV30	TRBJ1-1	CAWIGRGLGAFF
TRBV24-1	TRBJ2-1	CATSESSPTSGKFF